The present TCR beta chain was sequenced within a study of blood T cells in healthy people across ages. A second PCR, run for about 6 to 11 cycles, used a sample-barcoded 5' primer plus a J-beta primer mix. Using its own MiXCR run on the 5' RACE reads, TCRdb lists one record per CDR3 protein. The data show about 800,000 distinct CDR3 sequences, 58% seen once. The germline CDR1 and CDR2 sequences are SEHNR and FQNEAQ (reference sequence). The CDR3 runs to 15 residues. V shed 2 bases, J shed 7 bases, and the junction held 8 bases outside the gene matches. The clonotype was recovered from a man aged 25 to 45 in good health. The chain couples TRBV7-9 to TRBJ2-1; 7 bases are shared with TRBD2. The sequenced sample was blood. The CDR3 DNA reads TGTGCCAGCAGCTTATGGGGAGGGCCGGGAAATGAGCAGTTCTTC. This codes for CASSLWGGPGNEQFF. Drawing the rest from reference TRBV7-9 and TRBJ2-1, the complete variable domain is DTGVSQNPRHKITKRGQNVTFRCDPISEHNRLYWYRQTLGQGPEFLTYFQNEAQLEKSRLLSDRFSAERPKGSFSTLEIQRTEQGDSAMYLCASSLWGGPGNEQFFGPGTRLTVL.